A single sample is the source of the 2 T cell receptor beta chains below, sequenced in a study of shared clonotypes between healthy human individuals. TCRdb keeps only in-frame clones here, not all; method: immunoSEQ multiplex PCR. Found here are 2 million to 2.5 million clones, less than 95% of them singletons; the top ten hold about 0.36%. Sequenced sample: naive CD4+ T cells from PBMCs. Subset described: CD45RA+ positively selected. These receptors all come from a man aged 18 to 29 in good health. Some clones in this sample may be carry-over from other donors' samples.

Points on this clone: Different DNA sequences within this sample yield the same CDR3. The J gene is TRBJ2-4, the V gene TRBV7-9; 8 nucleotides align to TRBD1. V dropped 0 bases and J dropped 7; count of bases not matched to a gene: 8. CDR1 is SEHNR and CDR2 is FQNEAQ in the germline V gene (reference sequence). The CDR3 extends over 16 amino acids. The CDR3 region is CASSLAGQGFGNIQYF. Here the CDR3 DNA reads TGTGCCAGCAGCTTAGCCGGACAGGGCTTTGGTAACATTCAGTACTTC.

The V call is TRBV5-6, the J call TRBJ1-2; 7 bases agree with TRBD1. The CDR3 is made up of 15 amino acids. The V and J ends lost 3 bases and 2 bases, in that order; junction bases with no gene match: 7. Germline V gene lookup returns CDR1 SGHDT and CDR2 YYEEEE. The CDR3 loop reads CASSYLGQANYGYTF. CDR3 DNA: TGTGCCAGCAGCTATCTAGGACAGGCGAACTATGGCTACACCTTC.